These T cell receptor beta chains were read from a single sample in a study of CD8+CD57+ T cells in acquired aplastic anemia. Via MiXCR, TCRdb re-called the reads, giving one row per CDR3 protein. Altogether roughly 50,000 distinct CDR3 sequences are present, about 73% being singletons, with the ten largest covering roughly 34%. Material: sorted CD4+, CD8+, or CD8+CD57+ T cells (not recorded which) from PBMCs. Every receptor here comes from a human donor in good health, serving as a control. The CDR3 runs from the conserved cysteine through the conserved F or W. The order of the fields is J gene, D gene, V gene, clone size, CDR3 DNA, CDR3 protein. A D gene is named only where the DNA matches it firmly. Not every row has a clone size; where given, it reads once, few, many or a size class.

TRBJ1-1 | TRBD1 | TRBV29-1 | NA | TGCAGCGTCGCGGACAGGGGGGACACTGAAGCTTTCTTT | CSVADRGDTEAFF
TRBJ1-6 | TRBD1 | TRBV5-1 | NA | TGCGCCAGCAGCTTGGGTGACAGGGTTAATTCACCCCTCCACTTT | CASSLGDRVNSPLHF
TRBJ1-6 | NA | TRBV7-8 | NA | TGTGCCAGCAGCTTTAAAACGGACATCGGCAGGAATAATTCACCCCTCCACTTT | CASSFKTDIGRNNSPLHF
TRBJ2-1 | NA | TRBV15 | NA | TGTTCCACCAGCAGAGTATTAGTAGATCCCTGCAATGGGCAGTTCTTC | CSTSRVLVDPCNGQFF
TRBJ2-7 | NA | TRBV25-1 | NA | TGTGCCAGCAGTGGCTCCGGGACTCGCTCCTACGAGCAGTACTTC | CASSGSGTRSYEQYF
TRBJ2-1 | NA | TRBV5-4 | NA | TGTGCCAGCAGCTCGACTGAGGGGGAGCAGTTCTTC | CASSSTEGEQFF
TRBJ2-7 | TRBD1 | TRBV7-2 | NA | TGTGCCAGCAGCTTAGCGGCAGGGGGTTATCCCTACGAGCAGTACTTC | CASSLAAGGYPYEQYF
TRBJ1-1 | TRBD1 | TRBV7-9 | NA | TGTGCCAGCAGCCCGAGGTTAGGGGGCGCTGAAGCTTTCTTT | CASSPRLGGAEAFF
TRBJ2-6 | NA | TRBV9 | NA | TGTGCCAGCAGTGCAGTTGGAGACTCTGGGGCCAACGTCCTGACTTTC | CASSAVGDSGANVLTF
TRBJ1-1 | NA | TRBV15 | NA | TGTGCCACCAGCGAGGGGCGGGTCTATTACACTGAAGCTTTCTTT | CATSEGRVYYTEAFF
TRBJ1-2 | NA | TRBV29-1 | NA | TGCAGCGTCGCCGGGACAAGGGCTGGCTATGGCTACACCTTC | CSVAGTRAGYGYTF
TRBJ2-7 | TRBD1 | TRBV10-3 | few | TGTGCCATCAGTGACGGAGGACAGGGACGCGAGCAGTACTTC | CAISDGGQGREQYF
TRBJ2-3 | TRBD1 | TRBV5-4 | many | TGTGCCAGCAGATCCGGGACAGGGGCCTCCTACACAGATACGCAGTATTTT | CASRSGTGASYTDTQYF
TRBJ1-2 | NA | TRBV19 | NA | TGTGCCAGTACCGAAGGCCTTAACAGCGCCAACTATGGCTACACCTTC | CASTEGLNSANYGYTF
TRBJ2-4 | TRBD1 | TRBV29-1 | NA | TGCAGCGTTGCTCCGGACAGGGGAGACATTCAGTACTTC | CSVAPDRGDIQYF
TRBJ2-1 | TRBD2 | TRBV11-2 | many | TGTGCCAGCAGCTTTCGGGAGGAGGAGCAGTTCTTC | CASSFREEEQFF
TRBJ1-2 | NA | TRBV2 | NA | TGTGCCAGCATAAATAGGCAGGGTGCCTATGGCTACACCTTC | CASINRQGAYGYTF
TRBJ1-5 | NA | TRBV12-3/TRBV12-4 | NA | TGTGCCAGCAGAATGGGACTGGGCAATCAGCCCCAGCATTTT | CASRMGLGNQPQHF
TRBJ2-1 | NA | TRBV9 | NA | TGTGCCAGCAGCGAAACCGGGGACCGCACCCCTAGGGGTGAGCAGTTCTTC | CASSETGDRTPRGEQFF
TRBJ1-1 | NA | TRBV19 | NA | TGTGCCAGTATACCCAGATCGGGGGTCACTGAAGCTTTCTTT | CASIPRSGVTEAFF
TRBJ1-2 | NA | TRBV7-9 | NA | TGTGCCAGCAGTATGACAGATGGCTACACCTTC | CASSMTDGYTF
TRBJ2-7 | NA | TRBV7-9 | NA | TGTGCCAGCAGCCAGATGACCTACGAGCAGTACTTC | CASSQMTYEQYF
TRBJ2-5 | NA | TRBV9 | NA | TGTGCCAGCAGCGTAGGTCAGGAGACCCAGTACTTC | CASSVGQETQYF
TRBJ1-1 | NA | TRBV7-2 | NA | TGTGCCAGCAGCTTAGCTCAGCTAAACCTTGAAGCTTTCTTT | CASSLAQLNLEAFF
TRBJ2-5 | TRBD2 | TRBV11-2 | many | TGTGCCAGCAGCTCACCCGATAAAGCGGGAGCCCCACTGCTCCAAGAGACCCAGTACTTC | CASSSPDKAGAPLLQETQYF
TRBJ2-7 | NA | TRBV7-2 | few | TGTGCCAGCAGCGGGCAGAGCTCCTACGAGCAGTACTTC | CASSGQSSYEQYF
TRBJ2-7 | NA | TRBV20-1 | NA | TGCAGTGCTAAGATAGCGGAGCCGTCCTACGAGCAGTACTTC | CSAKIAEPSYEQYF
TRBJ2-7 | NA | TRBV15 | NA | TGTGCCACCAGCAGAGATCTGGGGCGGAGATACAATGAGCAGTACTTC | CATSRDLGRRYNEQYF
TRBJ1-2 | NA | TRBV7-8 | NA | TGCGTCAGCAGCTTAGCTCCCCGCTCCTATGGCTACACCTTC | CVSSLAPRSYGYTF
TRBJ1-2 | TRBD1 | TRBV15 | NA | TGTGCCACCAGCAGGGAAACCGGGACAGGGTATGGCTACACCTTC | CATSRETGTGYGYTF
TRBJ2-7 | NA | TRBV10-2 | few | TGCGCCAGCTCAGGGTTCGGGGTAGGGCAGTACTTC | CASSGFGVGQYF
TRBJ2-3 | TRBD1 | TRBV11-2 | NA | TGTGCCAGCAGCACGGACAGGGAATCCACAGATACGCAGTATTTT | CASSTDRESTDTQYF
TRBJ1-2 | NA | TRBV29-1 | NA | TGCAGCGTTGGCGGCGGACCTAACTATGGCTACACCTTC | CSVGGGPNYGYTF
TRBJ2-7 | NA | TRBV6-5 | NA | TGTGCCAGCAGTTACTCGAGAGGTGGCTACGAGCAGTACTTC | CASSYSRGGYEQYF
TRBJ1-1 | NA | TRBV5-1 | NA | TGCGCCAGCACCTCAGGGCTAGGTGACACTGAAGCTTTCTTT | CASTSGLGDTEAFF
TRBJ1-6 | TRBD1 | TRBV15 | NA | TGTGCCACCAGCAGAGGAGTACAGGGGCGATCACCCCTCCACTTT | CATSRGVQGRSPLHF
TRBJ1-5 | NA | TRBV10-3 | NA | TGTGCCATCAGTGAGACCAGTAATCAGCCCCAGCATTTT | CAISETSNQPQHF
TRBJ2-3 | TRBD2 | TRBV6-4 | many | TGTGCCAGCAGTGAGGGACTAACTAGCACAGATACGCAGTATTTT | CASSEGLTSTDTQYF
TRBJ2-2 | NA | TRBV20-1 | NA | TGCAGTGCTAGGAATGGGGGGCGCTTAGGCACCGGGGAGCTGTTTTTT | CSARNGGRLGTGELFF
TRBJ1-3 | NA | TRBV7-6 | NA | TGTGCCAGCAGCTTGGCGGGAAACACCATATATTTT | CASSLAGNTIYF
TRBJ1-4 | NA | TRBV19 | NA | TGTGCCAGTAGTTGGGAGAATGAAAAACTGTTTTTT | CASSWENEKLFF
TRBJ1-2 | NA | TRBV10-3 | NA | TGTGCCATCAGAATCGACAGAATCGGCTACACCTTC | CAIRIDRIGYTF
TRBJ2-7 | NA | TRBV15 | once | TGTGCCACCTCCGGATCGGGTAGGGGCGAGCAGTACTTC | CATSGSGRGEQYF
TRBJ1-1 | NA | TRBV7-9 | NA | TGTGCCAGCAGCTTTCATCTGAACACTGAAGCTTTCTTT | CASSFHLNTEAFF
TRBJ2-7 | NA | TRBV10-3 | NA | TGTGCCATCAGTGGTGGCGGTTCTTCCTACGAGCAGTACTTC | CAISGGGSSYEQYF
TRBJ2-1 | NA | TRBV20-1 | NA | TGCAGTGCTAGAGTTATTCCGACAGACAATGAGCAGTTCTTC | CSARVIPTDNEQFF
TRBJ2-1 | TRBD2 | TRBV11-2 | NA | TGTGCCAGCATTCCTGGACTAGCTCCCTACAATGAGCAGTTCTTC | CASIPGLAPYNEQFF
TRBJ2-3 | TRBD2 | TRBV11-2 | NA | TGTGCCAGCAGCATACTGGGACTAGCGGGAGTGGGAGATACGCAGTATTTT | CASSILGLAGVGDTQYF
TRBJ2-7 | TRBD2 | TRBV7-8 | medium-sized | TGTGCCAGCAGCTTAGAGGGCGGGAGTTACCACGAGCAGTACTTC | CASSLEGGSYHEQYF
TRBJ2-3 | NA | TRBV7-3 | NA | TGTGCCAGCAGCCAGTTACCGGAAACAGATACGCAGTATTTT | CASSQLPETDTQYF
TRBJ2-7 | TRBD2 | TRBV10-3 | NA | TGTGCCATAAGGGACAGCCCGACTAGCGGGAGTCTAAACGAGCAGTACTTC | CAIRDSPTSGSLNEQYF
TRBJ2-3 | TRBD1 | TRBV6-1 | many | TGTGCCAGCAGTGGGACTCCGGGACAGGGCACAGATACGCAGTATTTT | CASSGTPGQGTDTQYF